The 16 T cell receptor beta chains presented below share a single source sample, sequenced in a study of T-cell reconstitution after alpha-beta-depleted transplantation in children. The TCRbeta library was prepared with unique molecular identifiers. From the PCR reads, TCRdb called clonotypes with MiXCR, one entry per CDR3 protein. In the table there are about 230,000 distinct CDR3 sequences, about 8.8% of which are singletons. Sample: PBMCs from the stem cell graft donor, taken from the stem cell graft. These receptors all stem from a human donor who donated a stem cell graft to a child with SCID.

This clonotype was detected many times. The chain links TRBV7-6 to TRBJ1-2; a possible D gene is TRBD1 (5 bases). Trimming left V 1 base short and J 6 bases short, with 21 bases between. Germline V gives CDR1 SGHVS, CDR2 FNYEAQ. This CDR3 contains 17 residues. The CDR3 sequence is CASSLERGRFRYDGYTF. The DNA for the CDR3 is TGTGCCAGCAGCTTAGAGAGGGGCCGGTTTCGGTACGATGGCTACACCTTC.

This clonotype was seen repeatedly, ten times or more. V gene TRBV20-1 combines with J gene TRBJ2-3; D uncertain. Trimming left V 6 bases short and J 0 bases short, with 10 bases between. The germline V gene has CDR1 DFQATT and CDR2 SNEGSKA (reference sequence). The CDR3 runs to 13 residues. The CDR3 sequence is CSAPKTSTDTQYF. CDR3 nucleotide sequence: TGCAGTGCCCCTAAGACTAGCACAGATACGCAGTATTTT.

This clonotype was observed many times. The chain has TRBV6-1 and TRBJ2-7, with a tentative D call TRBD2 (5 bases). The germline CDR1 and CDR2 sequences are MNHNS and SASEGT. With 5 bases removed from V and 4 bases from J, the gap between germline ends came to 24 bases. The CDR3 spans 17 residues. The CDR3 DNA follows: TGTGCCAGCAGTCCCTCTCCCGGGGTTGCACTGCGGTACGAGCAGTACTTC. This encodes CASSPSPGVALRYEQYF.

This clonotype was detected many times. The genes are TRBV5-1 and TRBJ1-4; 7 bases match TRBD1. Trimming at V came to 0 bases and at J to 8 bases, leaving 7 bases not matched to a gene. Germline V lookup: CDR1 SGHRS, CDR2 YFSETQ. The length of the CDR3 is 15 residues. The CDR3 coding sequence is TGCGCCAGCAGCTTGGATGGGCAGGGGGGAGAAAAACTGTTTTTT. Amino acid sequence: CASSLDGQGGEKLFF.

A note on this clonotype: It may be a read error: a sequence one base away is much more abundant. The gene calls are TRBV7-2 and TRBJ1-4; D might be TRBD1 (5 bases). The germline CDR1 and CDR2 sequences are SGHTA and FQGNSA. V was clipped by 1 base and J by 5 bases, with 5 bases between them. CDR3 length equals 13 residues. The CDR3, as DNA: TGTGCCAGCAGCTTAGGGGGGAATGAAAAACTGTTTTTT. It codes for CASSLGGNEKLFF.

This clonotype was counted only a few times. The chain recombines TRBV12-3 or TRBV12-4 with TRBJ2-3, with TRBD1 matching over 9 bases. The length of the CDR3 is 15 residues. J was trimmed by 1 base and V by 3 bases; bases with no gene match: 2. The DNA for the CDR3 is TGTGCCAGCAGTTTGTGGACAGGGGGCACAGATACGCAGTATTTT. Its protein product is CASSLWTGGTDTQYF.

The genes are TRBV10-3 and TRBJ1-5; possible D gene TRBD1, 5 bases. In germline, CDR1 is ENHRY, CDR2 SYGVKD. This CDR3 spans 13 amino acids. V lost 5 bases, J lost 4 bases, and 9 bases lay in between. CDR3 in DNA: TGTGCCATCAGTCCGGACATTAATCAGCCCCAGCATTTT. Encoded protein: CAISPDINQPQHF.

This clonotype was recorded many times. The chain combines TRBV18 with TRBJ2-1, with 8 bases aligning to TRBD1. Unmatched junction bases numbered 10, after V lost 3 bases and J lost 6 bases. The CDR3 contains 16 residues. In germline, CDR1 is KGHSH, CDR2 LQKENI. The CDR3 DNA follows: TGTGCCAGCTCACCGGATTACAGGGGGATTTTCAATGAGCAGTTCTTC. Encoded protein: CASSPDYRGIFNEQFF.

This clonotype was found many times. This chain uses TRBV5-1 with TRBJ1-1; TRBD1 matches at 8 bases. This CDR3 has 14 amino acids. The germline gives CDR1 SGHRS, CDR2 YFSETQ. V was clipped by 3 bases and J by 3 bases; unmatched bases: 4. The CDR3 protein is CASSSQGEDTEAFF. DNA for the CDR3: TGCGCCAGCAGCTCACAGGGGGAGGACACTGAAGCTTTCTTT.

This clonotype was seen at least ten times. The chain is built from TRBV24-1 and TRBJ2-3; 10 nucleotides agree with TRBD2. There are 15 residues in the CDR3. The trim removed 4 bases at V and 3 bases at J, leaving 3 bases unmatched. Germline CDR1 reads KGHDR; CDR2 reads SFDVKD. In DNA form, the CDR3 reads TGTGCCACCAGTGAGAGCGGGGGGGCGACAGATACGCAGTATTTT. Protein product: CATSESGGATDTQYF.

This clonotype was counted at least ten times. The chain has TRBV20-1 and TRBJ2-4; TRBD2 matches 7 bases. The J segment lost 7 bases and the V segment lost 6 bases, leaving 12 bases of the junction unmatched. The CDR3 sequence is 14 residues long. Germline CDR1 is DFQATT and CDR2 is SNEGSKA (reference sequence). The DNA of the CDR3 is TGCAGTGCCCCGTCAATGGGGGGGATGAACATTCAGTACTTC. Its translation is CSAPSMGGMNIQYF.

This clonotype was recorded at least ten times. This rearrangement joins TRBV20-1 to TRBJ1-6; D gene ambiguous. V lost 4 bases and J 0 bases, leaving 16 bases between the germline ends. Per germline, CDR1 DFQATT and CDR2 SNEGSKA (reference sequence). The CDR3 sequence is 17 residues long. CDR3 residues: CSATPMTDSSYNSPLHF. The DNA of the CDR3 is TGCAGTGCTACCCCGATGACTGATAGCTCCTATAATTCACCCCTCCACTTT.

This clonotype was seen many times. This chain links TRBV6-6 with TRBJ1-2, with a weak D call TRBD1 (5 bases). Per germline, CDR1 MNHNY and CDR2 SVGAGI (reference sequence). Trimming pared 7 bases from V and 4 bases from J, leaving 13 bases between. The CDR3 contains 13 residues. The CDR3 loop is CASISQGGYGYTF. The CDR3, as DNA: TGTGCCAGCATAAGTCAGGGAGGCTATGGCTACACCTTC.

The chain uses TRBV21-1 and TRBJ2-7. TRBV21-1 counts as a pseudogene. The CDR3 spans 14 residues. CDR3 DNA: TGTGCCAGCAGCAAAGCGGGGGGCTCCTACGAGCAGTACTTC. This gives the protein CASSKAGGSYEQYF.

This clonotype was observed at least ten times. The V and J genes are TRBV24-1 and TRBJ2-4, with D perhaps assigned TRBD1 or TRBD2 (6 bases each). CDR3 length equals 18 residues. From germline, CDR1 is KGHDR and CDR2 SFDVKD. V shed 5 bases and J shed 5 bases, with 24 bases lying between them. The CDR3 loop reads CATSGKLGGSPTENIQYF. The CDR3 DNA reads TGTGCCACCAGTGGAAAACTGGGGGGCTCCCCAACTGAAAACATTCAGTACTTC.

This clonotype was recorded at least ten times. The chain is built from TRBV6-1 and TRBJ2-7, with no clear D. The CDR3 is 11 residues long. Trimming pared 6 bases from V and 3 bases from J, leaving 6 bases between. The germline V gene has CDR1 MNHNS and CDR2 SASEGT. The CDR3 coding sequence is TGTGCCAGCAGGACCTTCTACGAGCAGTACTTC. Translation: CASRTFYEQYF.